The clone carrying this T cell receptor beta chain was counted only a few times. The target antigen is unknown. Barcoded TCR alpha and TCR beta cDNA libraries with UMIs came from 5'RACE using constant-segment primers. TCRdb recomputed calls from the 5' RACE reads with MiXCR, one row per CDR3 protein. The table records 350,000 to 450,000 distinct CDR3 sequences, about 15% of them present only once. V dropped 8 bases and J dropped 3; count of bases not matched to a gene: 2. Germline V gene sequence: CDR1 MNHEY, CDR2 SMNVEV (reference sequence). The CDR3 has 12 residues. The data originate from a study of T-cell memory formation after mild COVID-19. Study-wide results and limits: Pre-infection memory harbored some responding clones, suggesting cross-reactive memory joined. For contracting clones, CD4+ ones sat mainly in CM and EM, CD8+ in EMRA.

The origin of this receptor is a man between 18 and 29 years old who had mild COVID-19 (a few samples of this study predate the infection). Cell type and time point are not known. Sample: PBMCs or a T cell subset sorted from them (not recorded which). V gene TRBV27 combines with J gene TRBJ2-7; 9 bases agree with TRBD1. CDR3 residues: CASRQGDYEQYF. CDR3 DNA sequence: TGTGCCAGCCGACAGGGGGACTACGAGCAGTACTTC.